The T cell receptor beta chain described here comes from a study of blood T cell repertoires in COVID-19. Study context: Italy, Spain and the United States were the sources of the convalescent and acute COVID-19 samples.

J gave up 5 bases and V 3 bases, and 8 bases lay outside the gene matches. Germline V gene sequence: CDR1 DFQATT, CDR2 SNEGSKA (reference sequence). The CDR3 spans 16 residues. Produced via immunoSEQ multiplex PCR; TCRdb's table is partial and in-frame only. Of about 270,000 clones listed, more than 80% are singletons. Individuals aged about 18 to 90 years were recruited from about two dozen US areas. The sample comprised PBMCs or T cells enriched from blood (not recorded which). The sequence was obtained from a woman between 25 and 40 years old with acute COVID-19. The chain employs TRBV20-1 and TRBJ2-3; 13 bases are a match to TRBD2. The CDR3 region has the DNA TGCAGTGCTAGTGCCACTAGCGGGAGGGCCTTAGATACGCAGTATTTT. Translated: CSASATSGRALDTQYF.